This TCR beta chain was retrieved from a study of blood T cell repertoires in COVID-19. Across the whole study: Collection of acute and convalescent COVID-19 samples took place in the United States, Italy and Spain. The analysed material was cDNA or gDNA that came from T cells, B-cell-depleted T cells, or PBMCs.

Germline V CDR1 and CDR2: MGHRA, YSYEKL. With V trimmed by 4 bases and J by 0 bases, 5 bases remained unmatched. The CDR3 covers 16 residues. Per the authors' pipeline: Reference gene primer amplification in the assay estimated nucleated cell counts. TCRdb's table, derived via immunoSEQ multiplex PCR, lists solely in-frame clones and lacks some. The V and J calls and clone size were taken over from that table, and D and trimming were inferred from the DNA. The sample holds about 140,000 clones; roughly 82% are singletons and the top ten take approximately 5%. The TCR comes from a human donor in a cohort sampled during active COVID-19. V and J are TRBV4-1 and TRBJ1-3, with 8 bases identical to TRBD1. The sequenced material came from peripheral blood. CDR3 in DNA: TGCGCCAGCAGCCGCGGACAGGGCCTCTCTGGAAACACCATATATTTT. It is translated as CASSRGQGLSGNTIYF.